The clone carrying this T cell receptor beta chain has a single count. Clones were read by immunoSEQ multiplex PCR, and TCRdb kept only the in-frame ones, dropping some. The sample carries some 42,000 clones, more than 70% recorded once. The data originate from a study of OX40 agonist ivuxolimab in advanced cancers. About the study: Hepatocellular carcinoma, melanoma, renal cell or head and neck cancer was diagnosed in the dose-escalation patients.

CDR3 size: 12 residues. Germline values: CDR1 SEHNR, CDR2 FQNEAQ (reference sequence). V lost 2 bases and J lost 2, with 4 bases in between. The source material was CD4+ or CD8+ T cells sorted from blood, sampled in a trial of the OX40 agonist ivuxolimab. The receptor comes from an adult with an advanced solid tumor such as melanoma, head and neck, liver or kidney cancer. This chain uses TRBV7-9 with TRBJ2-7; D remains ambiguous. In DNA, the CDR3 is TGTGCCAGCAGCTTATCACCCTACGAGCAGTACTTC. Translation: CASSLSPYEQYF.